Sequencing of this TCR beta chain was carried out in a study of T-cell reconstitution after alpha-beta-depleted transplantation in children. Unique molecular identifiers were used in preparing the TCRbeta library. TCRdb ran MiXCR on the PCR reads and lists one entry per CDR3 protein. The profile shows just over 950,000 distinct CDR3 sequences, roughly 29% of them singletons. This clonotype has just a few counts. Its antigen is undetermined. V was cut by 4 bases and J by 4 bases, with 13 bases left in between. This CDR3 spans 14 amino acids. Germline CDR1 reads SGHRS; CDR2 reads YFSETQ. Overall study results and limits: From newly produced T cells came most of the T-cell counts and diversity one year after transplant. About two months after transplant, alpha-beta T cells reportedly came from several hundred expanded graft clones. At day 60, the high TCRbeta diversity found in some patients originated from recipient T cells and thymic progenitors that had survived.

This sample comprised PBMCs, mostly from graft donor cells, obtained 360 days after TCRalphabeta/CD19-depleted stem cell transplant. This sequence joins TRBV5-1 and TRBJ2-3, with unresolved D. This clonotype was sampled from a boy under three years old who had a stem cell transplant for SCID, so the T cells may come from the graft donor. CDR3 residues: CASSRTPTADTQYF. CDR3 bases: TGCGCCAGCAGCCGGACCCCTACGGCAGATACGCAGTATTTT.